A single TCR beta chain is shown here with its context. The target antigen is unknown. The data derive from a study of a mutant IDH1 vaccine in newly diagnosed glioma. The CDR3 has 15 amino acids. J was trimmed by 3 bases and V by 4 bases; bases with no gene match: 7. From germline, CDR1 is SGHRS and CDR2 YFSETQ. The method was immunoSEQ multiplex PCR; TCRdb's version includes in-frame clones alone and lacks a portion of them. The table has some 31,000 clones, more than 70% seen once. Time point specified: week 23, last vaccination. Mutant IDH1 20-mer peptide, at 300 ug, made up each vaccine dose, with topical imiquimod.

This receptor was identified in a woman aged 18 to 35 with glioma. V gene TRBV5-1 combines with J gene TRBJ2-3; the match to TRBD1 covers 8 bases. The sequences come from PBMCs, collected from a glioma patient whose treatment included an IDH1 peptide vaccine. The CDR3 protein is CASSATGVGTDTQYF. Here the CDR3 DNA reads TGCGCCAGCAGCGCGACAGGGGTGGGTACAGATACGCAGTATTTT. The full variable domain, its missing parts supplied by reference TRBV5-1 and TRBJ2-3, is KAGVTQTPRYLIKTRGQQVTLSCSPISGHRSVSWYQQTPGQGLQFLFEYFSETQRNKGNFPGRFSGRQFSNSRSEMNVSTLELGDSALYLCASSATGVGTDTQYFGPGTRLTVL.